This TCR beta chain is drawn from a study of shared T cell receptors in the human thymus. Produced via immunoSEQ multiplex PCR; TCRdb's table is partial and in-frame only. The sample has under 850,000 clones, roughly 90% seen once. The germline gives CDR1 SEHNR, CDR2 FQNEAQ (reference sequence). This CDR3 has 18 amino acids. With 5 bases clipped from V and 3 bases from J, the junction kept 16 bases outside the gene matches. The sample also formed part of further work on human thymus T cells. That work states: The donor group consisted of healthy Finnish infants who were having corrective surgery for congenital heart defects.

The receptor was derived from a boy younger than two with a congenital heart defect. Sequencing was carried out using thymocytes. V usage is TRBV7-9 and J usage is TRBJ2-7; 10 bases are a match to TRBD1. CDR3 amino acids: CASSPATGGAGTSYEQYF. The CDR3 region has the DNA TGTGCCAGCAGCCCAGCGACAGGGGGCGCGGGGACTAGCTACGAGCAGTACTTC.